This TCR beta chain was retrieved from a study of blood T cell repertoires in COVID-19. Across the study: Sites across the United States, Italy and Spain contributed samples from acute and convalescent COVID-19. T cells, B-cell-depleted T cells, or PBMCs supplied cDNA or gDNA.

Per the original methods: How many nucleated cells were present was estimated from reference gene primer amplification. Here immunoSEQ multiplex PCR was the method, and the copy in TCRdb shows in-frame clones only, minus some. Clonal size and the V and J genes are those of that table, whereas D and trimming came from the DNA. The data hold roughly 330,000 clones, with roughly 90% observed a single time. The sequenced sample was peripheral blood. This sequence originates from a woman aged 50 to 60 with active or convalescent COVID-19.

CDR3 nucleotides: TGTGCCAGCAGCCCCCCCCAGGACACCGTGGATGTGCCCTACGAGCAGTACTTC. Translating gives CASSPPQDTVDVPYEQYF. The chain uses TRBV6-2 or TRBV6-3 and TRBJ2-7; D perhaps matches TRBD1 (5 bases). Germline lookup yields CDR1 MNHEY and CDR2 SVGEGT. The CDR3 totals 18 residues. Trimming left V 6 bases short and J 2 bases short, with 26 bases between.